This T cell receptor (beta chain) was sequenced in a study of response to subunit inactivated influenza vaccine. Notes on the study in general: Authors suggested seasonal influenza vaccinations each recruit few new T cells.

The V end was cut by 1 base, the J end by 0 bases, with 10 bases between. The CDR3 spans 17 residues. The germline gives CDR1 MNHEY, CDR2 SMNVEV (reference sequence). A few counts support this clonotype. Its antigen is as yet unknown. TCRdb re-derived calls from the RT-PCR reads in MiXCR, one entry per CDR3 protein. The profile covers around 500,000 distinct CDR3 sequences, with around 9.9% appearing a single time and 10% to 15% taken by the ten largest. This chain connects TRBV27 to TRBJ2-6; D call uncertain. The sequence came from a man aged 45-65 years who received an inactivated influenza vaccine. The sample consisted of PBMCs from blood, taken around seven weeks after vaccination. The CDR3 region is CASSLFPSSSGANVLTF. The CDR3 nucleotides are TGTGCCAGCAGTTTATTTCCCAGTAGCTCTGGGGCCAACGTCCTGACTTTC.